One sample yielded the 32 T cell receptor beta chains listed below, sequenced in a study of T-cell memory formation after mild COVID-19. TCRdb re-analysed the 5' RACE reads in MiXCR, keeping a single row per CDR3 protein. The sample lists about 430,000 distinct CDR3 sequences, roughly 18% occurring once. The specimen was PBMCs or a T cell subset sorted from them (not recorded which). The receptors stem from a man aged 18 to 29 who had mild COVID-19 (a few samples of this study predate the infection). Cell type and time point are not known.

A few counts support this clonotype. The chain has TRBV7-9 and TRBJ2-3; 15 bases are a match to TRBD2. The junction had 5 bases not matched to a gene; V was cut back by 4 bases and J by 0 bases. Germline V lookup: CDR1 SEHNR, CDR2 FQNEAQ (reference sequence). The CDR3 is 18 amino acids. The CDR3: CASSSGTSGGLSTDTQYF. The CDR3 coding sequence is TGTGCCAGCAGCTCCGGGACTAGCGGGGGGCTCAGCACAGATACGCAGTATTTT.

The chain combines TRBV12-5 with TRBJ2-3, with D possibly called TRBD1 or TRBD2 (5 bases each). The germline gives CDR1 LGHNT, CDR2 FRNRAP. This CDR3 is 12 amino acids long. CDR3 sequence (DNA): TGTCTACCGGGGCCCCGGGGAGATACGCAGTATTTT. As protein: CLPGPRGDTQYF.

Many counts were recorded for this clonotype. The chain joins TRBV7-2 to TRBJ2-7; D ambiguous. CDR1 is SGHTA and CDR2 is FQGNSA in the germline V gene. The CDR3 is 14 residues long. V shed 1 base and J shed 0 bases, with 7 bases lying between them. The CDR3 loop reads CASSLGASSYEQYF. DNA of the CDR3: TGTGCCAGCAGCTTAGGGGCCAGCTCCTACGAGCAGTACTTC. The complete variable domain, with remaining parts taken from reference TRBV7-2 and TRBJ2-7, reads GAGVSQSPSNKVTEKGKDVELRCDPISGHTALYWYRQSLGQGLEFLIYFQGNSAPDKSGLPSDRFSAERTGGSVSTLTIQRTQQEDSAVYLCASSLGASSYEQYFGPGTRLTVT.

V is TRBV5-1 and J is TRBJ2-6, with unresolved D. The CDR3 totals 14 residues. Trimming pared 0 bases from V and 4 bases from J, leaving 5 bases between. Germline-derived CDR1 and CDR2 are SGHRS and YFSETQ. The CDR3 bases are TGCGCCAGCAGCTTGGTAACCGGGGCCAACGTCCTGACTTTC. Translation: CASSLVTGANVLTF.

This clonotype came up a few times. The CDR3, as DNA: TGTGCCAGCACAACACAGGGGATTTCTAGCAATCAGCCCCAGCATTTT. Translated: CASTTQGISSNQPQHF. This chain connects TRBV12-3 or TRBV12-4 to TRBJ1-5; 7 bases are a match to TRBD1. The V segment lost 7 bases and the J segment 0 bases; nucleotides outside the gene matches: 9. CDR3 length: 16 residues.

This chain joins TRBV5-5 and TRBJ1-4, with a weak D call TRBD1 (6 bases). CDR3 size: 17 residues. V was clipped by 3 bases and J by 7 bases, with 22 bases between them. The germline V gene encodes CDR1 SGHKS and CDR2 YYEKEE (reference sequence). The CDR3 loop is CASSSGGAGTLIEKLFF. The CDR3 bases are TGTGCCAGCAGCTCCGGGGGGGCCGGGACACTAATTGAAAAACTGTTTTTT.

The chain links TRBV5-1 to TRBJ1-4, with 11 positions matching TRBD1. CDR3 length: 15 residues. V shed 3 bases, J shed 7 bases, and the junction held 5 bases outside the gene matches. Per the germline V gene, CDR1 is SGHRS and CDR2 is YFSETQ. CDR3 protein: CASSWTGGRGEKLFF. CDR3 bases: TGCGCCAGCAGCTGGACAGGGGGCCGGGGTGAAAAACTGTTTTTT.

The chain employs TRBV7-2 and TRBJ2-2, with D unclear. The CDR3 covers 15 residues. CDR1 is SGHTA and CDR2 is FQGNSA in the germline V gene. Trimming removed 5 bases from V and 1 base from J, with 11 bases in between. CDR3 loop: CASSPTRENTGELFF. CDR3 sequence (DNA): TGTGCCAGCAGCCCGACACGCGAGAACACCGGGGAGCTGTTTTTT. Combining the CDR3 with reference TRBV7-2 and TRBJ2-2 gives the whole variable domain GAGVSQSPSNKVTEKGKDVELRCDPISGHTALYWYRQSLGQGLEFLIYFQGNSAPDKSGLPSDRFSAERTGGSVSTLTIQRTQQEDSAVYLCASSPTRENTGELFFGEGSRLTVL.

The chain links TRBV7-9 to TRBJ1-5; D remains unclear. In germline, CDR1 is SEHNR, CDR2 FQNEAQ (reference sequence). Trimming removed 5 bases at V and 1 base at J, with 15 bases between. The CDR3 runs 16 residues. CDR3 in amino acids: CASSRTGPVSNQPQHF. CDR3 in DNA: TGTGCCAGCAGCCGGACTGGGCCTGTAAGCAATCAGCCCCAGCATTTT.

The gene calls are TRBV7-3 and TRBJ2-5; possibly TRBD2 for D (5 bases). This CDR3 is built from 14 residues. Trimming shortened V by 2 bases and J by 5 bases, and 12 bases separated the two germline ends. CDR1 and CDR2 from the germline V gene are SGHTA and FQGTGA. CDR3 nucleotide sequence: TGTGCCAGCAGCTTATCGGGGTATGGGGAGACCCAGTACTTC. It encodes CASSLSGYGETQYF. The variable domain in full, completed from reference TRBV7-3 and TRBJ2-5, reads GAGVSQTPSNKVTEKGKYVELRCDPISGHTALYWYRQSLGQGPEFLIYFQGTGAADDSGLPNDRFFAVRPEGSVSTLKIQRTERGDSAVYLCASSLSGYGETQYFGPGTRLLVL.

This clonotype was seen more than once but under ten times. The V and J genes are TRBV6-5 and TRBJ2-3; 7 bases agree with TRBD1. V gave up 0 bases and J gave up 0 bases; unmatched junction bases: 3. This CDR3 is built from 16 residues. Germline CDR1 and CDR2: MNHEY and SVGAGI. The CDR3 DNA reads as TGTGCCAGCAGTTACTCGTTGACAGGGAGCACAGATACGCAGTATTTT. Translating it yields CASSYSLTGSTDTQYF.

J is TRBJ2-4 and V is TRBV15; D possibly uses TRBD1 or TRBD2 (5 bases each). Trimming stripped 0 bases from V and 8 bases from J, with 11 bases between. Germline V gene lookup returns CDR1 LNHNV and CDR2 YYDKDF (reference sequence). The CDR3 sequence is 14 residues long. The CDR3 DNA sequence: TGTGCCACCAGCAGAGACCCAGAGGGGTACATTCAGTACTTC. This gives the protein CATSRDPEGYIQYF.

The chain joins TRBV29-1 to TRBJ2-7, with 7 bases identical to TRBD2. This CDR3 has 13 residues. Germline lookup yields CDR1 SQVTM and CDR2 ANQGSEA. V lost 3 bases, J lost 5 bases, and 7 bases stayed unmatched. The CDR3 reads CSVERRAGDEQYF. CDR3 DNA: TGCAGCGTTGAGCGCCGGGCGGGGGACGAGCAGTACTTC.

This clonotype was counted only a few times. This chain connects TRBV28 to TRBJ2-3, with 13 bases fitting TRBD2. CDR1 is MDHEN and CDR2 is SYDVKM in the germline V gene. V gave up 2 bases and J gave up 8 bases; unmatched junction bases: 4. CDR3 length equals 15 residues. CDR3 bases: TGTGCCAGCAGTTTAACTAGCGGGGGGGCTGGTACGCAGTATTTT. As protein: CASSLTSGGAGTQYF.

The V gene is TRBV25-1, the J gene TRBJ2-2; D might be TRBD1 (5 bases). This CDR3 has 16 amino acids. Trimming stripped 3 bases from V and 2 bases from J, with 13 bases between. CDR1 is MGHDK and CDR2 is SYGVNS in the germline V gene. For the CDR3, the DNA is TGTGCCAGCAGTGATGACAGACAATCAAACACCGGGGAGCTGTTTTTT. Encoded protein: CASSDDRQSNTGELFF.

This chain uses TRBV29-1 with TRBJ1-1; D gene unclear. The V end lost 4 bases, the J end lost 0 bases, and 6 bases lay between the germline ends. The CDR3 totals 12 residues. Germline CDR1 reads SQVTM; CDR2 reads ANQGSEA. The CDR3 loop is CSVVRLNTEAFF. CDR3 DNA: TGCAGCGTTGTTCGGCTGAACACTGAAGCTTTCTTT.

The sample holds a few counts of this clonotype. The genes are TRBV20-1 and TRBJ1-1; D is perhaps TRBD1 (5 bases). V lost 3 bases and J lost 1, with 15 bases in between. Per the germline V gene, CDR1 is DFQATT and CDR2 is SNEGSKA (reference sequence). The CDR3 is 15 residues long. CDR3 sequence: CSARDTLQGNTEAFF. As DNA, the CDR3 is TGCAGTGCTAGGGACACCCTCCAGGGGAACACTGAAGCTTTCTTT.

This clonotype showed up many times. The chain combines TRBV12-3 or TRBV12-4 with TRBJ2-1; D assignment may be TRBD1 or TRBD2 (7 bases each). Trimming removed 2 bases from V and 7 bases from J, with 12 bases in between. This CDR3 region has 14 residues. The CDR3 DNA reads as TGTGCCAGCAGTTTAAGGCAGGGGGGGAATGAGCAGTTCTTC. It codes for CASSLRQGGNEQFF.

The rearrangement uses TRBV5-1 and TRBJ1-2; 7 positions agree with TRBD1. From germline, CDR1 is SGHRS and CDR2 YFSETQ. Unmatched junction bases numbered 21, after V lost 4 bases and J lost 6 bases. CDR3 length: 18 amino acids. The CDR3 protein is CASSPTYGDRVTSDGYTF. As DNA, the CDR3 is TGCGCCAGCAGCCCGACTTACGGAGACAGGGTAACGTCGGATGGCTACACCTTC.

In this sample, this clonotype turned up a few times. The chain has TRBV7-2 and TRBJ2-1; 7 positions match TRBD2. The germline V gene has CDR1 SGHTA and CDR2 FQGNSA. The V gene end was trimmed by 6 bases and the J gene end by 9 bases; junction bases not matched to a gene: 5. CDR3 length: 12 amino acids. The DNA of the CDR3 is TGTGCCAGCAGGCGGGAGTTAGGTGAGCAGTTCTTC. The encoded protein is CASRRELGEQFF.

This clonotype was found a few times. The gene calls are TRBV12-3 or TRBV12-4 and TRBJ2-2, with TRBD2 as a possible D gene (7 bases). The V gene lost 10 bases and the J gene lost 3 bases, with 18 bases spanning the gap. This CDR3 comprises 15 residues. DNA for the CDR3: TGTGCCACCCAACCACGGGGGGCCGACACCGGGGAGCTGTTTTTT. Translated: CATQPRGADTGELFF.

V usage is TRBV6-5 and J usage is TRBJ1-1; D may be TRBD1 (5 bases). The CDR3 covers 15 residues. From germline, CDR1 is MNHEY and CDR2 SVGAGI. The V gene lost 6 bases and the J gene lost 3 bases, with 17 bases spanning the gap. CDR3 residues: CASRKFTGPDTEAFF. CDR3 nucleotide sequence: TGTGCCAGCAGGAAGTTTACAGGCCCTGACACTGAAGCTTTCTTT.

The chain has TRBV6-6 and TRBJ2-3, with 7 bases identical to TRBD2. Germline V gene lookup returns CDR1 MNHNY and CDR2 SVGAGI (reference sequence). This CDR3 is 14 amino acids long. J lost 5 bases, V lost 8 bases, and 10 bases had no gene match. The CDR3 loop is CASRRDGEGDTQYF. CDR3 bases: TGTGCCAGCCGTCGAGACGGGGAGGGAGATACGCAGTATTTT.

The V gene is TRBV7-9, the J gene TRBJ2-3; either TRBD1 or TRBD2 may supply D (5 bases each). The CDR3 consists of 16 residues. The V end lost 2 bases, the J end lost 3 bases, and 15 bases lay between the germline ends. CDR1 and CDR2 from the germline V gene are SEHNR and FQNEAQ (reference sequence). The CDR3 loop reads CASSLTLRGPTDTQYF. CDR3 DNA: TGTGCCAGCAGCTTAACTCTTCGGGGCCCAACAGATACGCAGTATTTT.

V is TRBV15 and J is TRBJ1-5; D remains ambiguous. Trimming pared 0 bases from V and 0 bases from J, leaving 6 bases between. Germline values: CDR1 LNHNV, CDR2 YYDKDF (reference sequence). CDR3 length: 15 amino acids. CDR3 sequence: CATSREGYSNQPQHF. Here the CDR3 DNA reads TGTGCCACCAGCAGAGAAGGGTATAGCAATCAGCCCCAGCATTTT.

This chain uses TRBV4-2 with TRBJ2-5; D remains unclear. CDR1 is LGHNA, CDR2 YNFKEQ, per germline. Trimming removed 4 bases from V and 4 bases from J, with 16 bases in between. CDR3 length: 15 residues. CDR3 bases: TGTGCCAGCAGCCCCAAGTTGGGTTTAGGAGAGACCCAGTACTTC. It yields the protein CASSPKLGLGETQYF.

This clonotype came up a few times. The J gene is TRBJ1-5, the V gene TRBV6-2 or TRBV6-3, with TRBD1 matching over 8 bases. Germline V CDR1 and CDR2: MNHEY, SVGEGT. CDR3 size: 16 residues. V lost 5 bases and J lost 2; bases outside the gene matches: 8. CDR3 nucleotide sequence: TGTGCCAGCAGTGCAAGACAGGGGCCCCGCAATCAGCCCCAGCATTTT. Its protein product is CASSARQGPRNQPQHF.

This clonotype was seen only a few times. V gene TRBV6-2 or TRBV6-3 combines with J gene TRBJ1-5; 7 bases agree with TRBD1. The CDR3 runs 12 residues. Trimming removed 7 bases from V and 7 bases from J; junction bases left unmatched: 4. The germline gives CDR1 MNHEY, CDR2 SVGEGT. DNA of the CDR3: TGTGCCAGCACCGACAGGGCCCAGCCCCAGCATTTT. As protein: CASTDRAQPQHF.

This clonotype was seen more than once but under ten times. The V gene is TRBV6-6, the J gene TRBJ1-3; no definite D call. Germline CDR1 reads MNHNY; CDR2 reads SVGAGI (reference sequence). The CDR3 has 16 amino acids. V lost 5 bases, J lost 1 base, and 15 bases lay in between. The CDR3 protein is CASSPQPADSGNTIYF. The CDR3 bases are TGTGCCAGCAGTCCACAGCCGGCGGATTCTGGAAACACCATATATTTT.

This clonotype was detected only a few times. The chain has TRBV20-1 and TRBJ1-3; D not resolved. V was cut by 0 bases and J by 1 base, with 19 bases left in between. The V gene's germline CDR1 is DFQATT and CDR2 SNEGSKA (reference sequence). The CDR3 length is 18 residues. The CDR3 DNA sequence: TGCAGTGCTAGAGAGGCCCGGGCCTATAAGGAGTCTGGAAACACCATATATTTT. Translated, it gives CSAREARAYKESGNTIYF.

The chain couples TRBV4-3 to TRBJ2-4; D is perhaps TRBD2 (7 bases). The CDR3 loop spans 16 amino acids. Trimming stripped 3 bases from V and 6 bases from J, with 18 bases between. Germline assignment: CDR1 LGHNA and CDR2 YSLEER. CDR3 amino acids: CASSHPTPGGLNIQYF. CDR3 DNA sequence: TGCGCCAGCAGCCACCCGACCCCGGGGGGCCTAAACATTCAGTACTTC.

This clonotype came up a few times. The chain couples TRBV4-2 to TRBJ2-7, with D perhaps being TRBD1 or TRBD2 (7 bases each). The CDR3 spans 16 residues. V shed 3 bases and J shed 1 base, with 16 bases lying between them. The germline V gene encodes CDR1 LGHNA and CDR2 YNFKEQ. The CDR3 sequence is CASSQPRGGASYEQYF. Written as DNA, the CDR3 is TGTGCCAGCAGCCAGCCCAGGGGGGGGGCGTCCTACGAGCAGTACTTC.